Following are 8 T cell receptor beta chains from one sample sequenced in a study of OX40 agonist ivuxolimab in advanced cancers. Generated by immunoSEQ multiplex PCR, the TCRdb table keeps only in-frame clones and is missing some. The sample records some 110,000 clones, roughly 95% being singletons. The material sequenced was CD4+ or CD8+ T cells sorted from blood, taken in a trial of the OX40 agonist ivuxolimab. The receptors were sampled from an adult with an advanced solid tumor such as melanoma, head and neck, liver or kidney cancer.

The gene calls are TRBV2 and TRBJ1-5, with 8 bases matching TRBD1. With 6 bases clipped from V and 5 bases from J, the junction kept 6 bases outside the gene matches. The CDR3 spans 14 residues. The V gene's germline CDR1 is SNHLY and CDR2 FYNNEI. The CDR3 coding sequence is TGTGCCAGCAGCCCCGACAGGGGTCATCAGCCCCAGCATTTT. It codes for CASSPDRGHQPQHF.

The CDR3 DNA reads TGCGCCAGCAGTGATACAGTCCCGGGGTCGGCCCTCCACTTT. It encodes CASSDTVPGSALHF. This chain joins TRBV10-1 and TRBJ1-6; no reliable D call. Per the germline V gene, CDR1 is WNHNN and CDR2 is SYGVQD (reference sequence). The CDR3 spans 14 residues. V gave up 3 bases and J gave up 14 bases, with 17 bases separating them.

The genes are TRBV4-3 and TRBJ1-1; D ambiguous. The germline CDR1 and CDR2 sequences are LGHNA and YSLEER. This CDR3 spans 14 amino acids. V lost 0 bases to trimming and J lost 2 bases, with 7 bases between them. CDR3 DNA: TGCGCCAGCAGCCAAGACGCGGCCAACACTGAAGCTTTCTTT. Translated, it gives CASSQDAANTEAFF.

This clone was seen once. The rearrangement joins TRBV19 to TRBJ1-1; D perhaps matches TRBD1 (6 bases). V shed 3 bases and J shed 3 bases, with 11 bases lying between them. Germline V gene lookup returns CDR1 LNHDA and CDR2 SQIVND (reference sequence). This CDR3 is built from 14 residues. The CDR3 DNA reads TGTGCCAGTAGTATCAAAAAGGGGGACACTGAAGCTTTCTTT. It specifies CASSIKKGDTEAFF.

This chain connects TRBV11-2 to TRBJ1-4; TRBD1 might be the D (5 bases). This CDR3 is built from 17 residues. V lost 10 bases, J lost 2 bases, and 23 bases lay in between. Per the germline V gene, CDR1 is SGHAT and CDR2 is FQNNGV. CDR3 sequence reads: CATRSGVIGGTNEKLFF. The CDR3 DNA follows: TGTGCCACCCGATCGGGGGTTATAGGAGGGACTAATGAAAAACTGTTTTTT.

This clone was observed a single time. This chain connects TRBV6-6 to TRBJ1-2, with D perhaps TRBD1 (6 bases). V gave up 8 bases and J gave up 7 bases, with 17 bases separating them. CDR3 length equals 13 residues. Germline CDR1 reads MNHNY; CDR2 reads SVGAGI (reference sequence). Here the CDR3 reads CASLGGAYSGYTF. Here the CDR3 DNA reads TGTGCCAGCCTGGGGGGCGCTTACTCTGGCTACACCTTC.

The chain has TRBV18 and TRBJ1-5; the match to TRBD1 covers 12 bases. The CDR3 runs 16 residues. Germline lookup yields CDR1 KGHSH and CDR2 LQKENI. V shed 3 bases and J 5 bases; nucleotides not matched to a gene: 5. The CDR3 region is CASSPGTGGIDQPQHF. As DNA, the CDR3 is TGTGCCAGCTCACCGGGGACAGGGGGCATAGATCAGCCCCAGCATTTT.

The V gene is TRBV9, the J gene TRBJ2-7, with D unclear. Germline CDR1 and CDR2: SGDLS and YYNGEE. Trimming took 0 bases from V and 0 from J, leaving 7 bases between them. The CDR3 runs to 14 residues. This CDR3 is CASSVVVASYEQYF. DNA of the CDR3: TGTGCCAGCAGCGTAGTGGTGGCCTCCTACGAGCAGTACTTC. Complete variable domain (other parts from reference TRBV9 and TRBJ2-7): DSGVTQTPKHLITATGQRVTLRCSPRSGDLSVYWYQQSLDQGLQFLIQYYNGEERAKGNILERFSAQQFPDLHSELNLSSLELGDSALYFCASSVVVASYEQYFGPGTRLTVT.